This T cell receptor (beta chain) appears in the sequencing data of a study of T cells expressing NK-cell markers. The CDR3 totals 14 residues. Germline V gives CDR1 SGHDT, CDR2 YYEEEE. One entry per CDR3 protein, without DNA, is what TCRdb gives after re-calling the 5' RACE reads. In total, the table holds about 440,000 distinct CDR3 sequences. This sequence joins TRBV5-6 and TRBJ1-2; the D call of TRBD1 rests on TCRdb alone, since no DNA is present to check it. Sequencing was carried out using blood T cells: a sorted CD56 or NKG2C T cell subset, CD4+ or CD8+ T cells, or bulk PBMC T cells (not recorded which). The sequence was obtained from a woman aged 18-69 years in good health. CDR3 sequence: CASSLSSRAAGYTF.